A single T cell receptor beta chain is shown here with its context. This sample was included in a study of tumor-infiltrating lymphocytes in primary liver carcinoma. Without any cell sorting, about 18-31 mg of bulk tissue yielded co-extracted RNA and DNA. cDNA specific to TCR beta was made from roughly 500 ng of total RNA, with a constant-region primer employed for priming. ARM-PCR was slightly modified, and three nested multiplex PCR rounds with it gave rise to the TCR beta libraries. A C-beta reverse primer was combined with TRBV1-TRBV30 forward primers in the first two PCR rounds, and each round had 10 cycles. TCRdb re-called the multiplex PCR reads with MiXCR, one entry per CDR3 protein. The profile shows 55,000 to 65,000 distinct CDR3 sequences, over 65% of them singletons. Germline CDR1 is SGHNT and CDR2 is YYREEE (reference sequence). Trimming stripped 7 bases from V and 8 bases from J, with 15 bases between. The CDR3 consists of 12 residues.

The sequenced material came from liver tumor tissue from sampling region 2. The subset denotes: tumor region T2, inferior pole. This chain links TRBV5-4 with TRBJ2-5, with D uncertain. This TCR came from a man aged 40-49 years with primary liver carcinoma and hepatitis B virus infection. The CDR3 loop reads CASDFSFRTQYF. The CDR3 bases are TGTGCCAGCGACTTCTCTTTCCGTACCCAGTACTTC.